One and the same sample provided the 15 T cell receptor beta chains below, sequenced in a study of blood T cell repertoires in COVID-19. Sequencing was performed with immunoSEQ multiplex PCR; in TCRdb, only in-frame clones are kept and a portion is missing. This table has 170,000 or so clones, about 72% appearing once. Sequencing was performed on PBMCs or T cells enriched from blood (not recorded which). The receptors were sampled from a woman aged 45-60 years who had recovered from COVID-19.

The chain employs TRBV7-3 and TRBJ2-1, with 12 bases matching TRBD2. Unmatched junction bases numbered 6, after V lost 3 bases and J lost 9 bases. This CDR3 is 15 amino acids long. Germline-derived CDR1 and CDR2 are SGHTA and FQGTGA. CDR3 bases: TGTGCCAGCAGCTTTAGACTAGCGGGAGTGGGTGAGCAGTTCTTC. Translated: CASSFRLAGVGEQFF.

The chain couples TRBV4-1 to TRBJ2-1; 7 bases fit TRBD2. This CDR3 region has 16 residues. The germline V gene encodes CDR1 MGHRA and CDR2 YSYEKL. Trimming took 0 bases from V and 1 from J; bases not matched to a gene: 3. CDR3 in amino acids: CASSQDAGASYNEQFF. The CDR3 DNA reads TGCGCCAGCAGCCAAGACGCGGGAGCGTCCTACAATGAGCAGTTCTTC.

This rearrangement joins TRBV3-1 (or the pseudogene TRBV3-2) to TRBJ1-3; D gene uncertain. The CDR3 sequence is 15 residues long. Germline V gene sequence: CDR1 LGHDT, CDR2 YNNKEL (reference sequence). V dropped 3 bases and J dropped 2 bases, with 11 bases sitting between them. For the CDR3, the DNA is TGTGCCAGCAGCCATTCCGGCGGCACTGGAAACACCATATATTTT. Its protein is CASSHSGGTGNTIYF.

V gene TRBV2 combines with J gene TRBJ2-7; TRBD2 agrees at 7 bases. The CDR3 is 12 residues long. Germline V gene sequence: CDR1 SNHLY, CDR2 FYNNEI. J lost 0 bases, V lost 10 bases, and 3 bases had no gene match. CDR3 loop: CATRGDSYEQYF. The CDR3 nucleotides are TGTGCCACTCGGGGGGACTCCTACGAGCAGTACTTC.

The chain carries TRBV19 and TRBJ2-1; 7 bases line up with TRBD2. This CDR3 has 15 amino acids. V was pared by 4 bases and J by 1 base, with 4 bases of the junction left unmatched. In germline, CDR1 is LNHDA, CDR2 SQIVND (reference sequence). The CDR3 nucleotides are TGTGCCAGTAGTACCCAGGGAGGGTCCTACAATGAGCAGTTCTTC. This gives the protein CASSTQGGSYNEQFF.

The chain employs TRBV27 and TRBJ2-5, with 10 bases matching TRBD1. The germline V gene encodes CDR1 MNHEY and CDR2 SMNVEV (reference sequence). V lost 6 bases, J lost 2 bases, and 6 bases stayed unmatched. This CDR3 spans 15 amino acids. CDR3 residues: CASRDRTGGQETQYF. As DNA, the CDR3 is TGTGCCAGCAGGGACCGGACAGGGGGTCAAGAGACCCAGTACTTC.

The rearrangement links TRBV30 to TRBJ2-7; 7 nucleotides agree with TRBD1. CDR1 and CDR2 from the germline V gene are GTSNPN and SVGIG (reference sequence). The CDR3 contains 14 residues. Unmatched junction bases numbered 8, after V lost 4 bases and J lost 2 bases. The CDR3 DNA follows: TGTGCCTGGATGCCTACTGGGACAGCCTACGAGCAGTACTTC. Its protein product is CAWMPTGTAYEQYF.

This chain uses TRBV29-1 with TRBJ2-7; possibly TRBD1 for D (6 bases). CDR1 SQVTM and CDR2 ANQGSEA come from the germline V gene. The CDR3 consists of 11 residues. V lost 7 bases to trimming and J lost 8 bases, with 15 bases between them. The CDR3 protein is CSARTGPQQYF. As DNA, the CDR3 is TGCAGCGCCAGAACAGGGCCACAGCAGTACTTC.

CDR3 DNA sequence: TGTGCCAGCAGCTTAGTGTCTAGCGGTGGTGGTGAGCAGTTCTTC. Protein: CASSLVSSGGGEQFF. The chain joins TRBV7-3 to TRBJ2-1, with 7 bases aligning to TRBD2. The CDR3 runs to 15 residues. Trimming took 2 bases from V and 9 from J; bases not matched to a gene: 10. Germline values: CDR1 SGHTA, CDR2 FQGTGA.

The chain is built from TRBV2 and TRBJ2-7, with 8 bases matching TRBD2. Germline V gene lookup returns CDR1 SNHLY and CDR2 FYNNEI. Losses at the gene ends were 7 bases for V and 6 bases for J; bases not matched to a gene: 17. This CDR3 contains 16 residues. Here the CDR3 reads CASTRGRGGTSSEQYF. The CDR3 DNA reads TGTGCCAGCACCCGCGGGCGGGGTGGGACTAGTAGCGAGCAGTACTTC. Full variable domain (outside the CDR3, taken from reference TRBV2 and TRBJ2-7): EPEVTQTPSHQVTQMGQEVILRCVPISNHLYFYWYRQILGQKVEFLVSFYNNEISEKSEIFDDQFSVERPDGSNFTLKIRSTKLEDSAMYFCASTRGRGGTSSEQYFGPGTRLTVT.

The gene calls are TRBV11-2 and TRBJ1-1; weak D call: TRBD1 (5 bases). Trimming cost V 1 base and J 6 bases, with 9 bases left between them. This CDR3 spans 13 amino acids. The germline CDR1 and CDR2 sequences are SGHAT and FQNNGV. CDR3 DNA: TGTGCCAGCAGCTTAGGCCAGGGATCTGAAGCTTTCTTT. Encoded protein: CASSLGQGSEAFF.

Concerning this clone: At the DNA level, this CDR3 is encoded by other sequences in the same sample as well. The rearrangement uses TRBV30 and TRBJ2-2; D not resolved. Per germline, CDR1 GTSNPN and CDR2 SVGIG (reference sequence). V lost 0 bases and J lost 6, with 8 bases in between. The CDR3 totals 13 residues. CDR3: CAWSVGGPGELFF. The CDR3 region has the DNA TGTGCCTGGAGTGTAGGCGGTCCCGGGGAGCTGTTTTTT.

On this clone itself: The sample carries other DNA sequences with the same CDR3. This chain connects TRBV6-4 to TRBJ1-1, with 7 bases matching TRBD1. V lost 6 bases to trimming and J lost 2 bases; unmatched junction nucleotides: 3. The CDR3 has 13 residues. The germline V gene has CDR1 MRHNA and CDR2 SNTAGT. The CDR3 region has the DNA TGTGCCAGCAGGAGGACAGGCAACACTGAAGCTTTCTTT. Amino acids: CASRRTGNTEAFF.

V gene TRBV4-1 combines with J gene TRBJ1-1; TRBD1 might be the D (5 bases). Germline assignment: CDR1 MGHRA and CDR2 YSYEKL. V lost 0 bases and J 0 bases, leaving 11 bases between the germline ends. This CDR3 has 16 residues. The DNA of the CDR3 is TGCGCCAGCAGCCAAGAGGGGCGGCGGATGAACACTGAAGCTTTCTTT. Protein product: CASSQEGRRMNTEAFF.

The genes are TRBV6-2 or TRBV6-3 and TRBJ1-1; a possible D gene is TRBD1 (5 bases). V was clipped by 4 bases and J by 1 base, with 10 bases between them. Germline loops: CDR1 MNHEY, CDR2 SVGEGT. CDR3 length: 14 residues. CDR3 DNA sequence: TGTGCCAGCAGTTCTACGACAGCGAACACTGAAGCTTTCTTT. Translation: CASSSTTANTEAFF.